The next 11 T cell receptor beta chains were all read from a single sample in a study of monozygotic twins with inflammatory bowel disease. TCRdb processed the 5' RACE reads again and assigns one entry to each CDR3 protein, with no DNA. There are approximately 400,000 distinct CDR3 sequences in the sample, with 2% to 3% held by the top ten. Sequencing input: blood. The receptors stem from a human donor with ulcerative colitis or Crohn's disease, or a healthy co-twin of an affected twin (not recorded which).

V is TRBV28 and J is TRBJ2-1; the D call of TRBD1 rests on TCRdb alone, since no DNA is present to check it. The CDR3 sequence is 14 residues long. Looked up from germline, CDR1 is MDHEN and CDR2 is SYDVKM. The CDR3 sequence: CASNPWGSYNEQFF.

This chain connects TRBV4-1 to TRBJ2-7; TCRdb's assignment of TRBD1 cannot be checked, as there is no DNA. There are 14 residues in the CDR3. Germline V gene data show CDR1 as MGHRA and CDR2 as YSYEKL. The CDR3 loop is CASSWTGVGYEQYF.

The chain combines TRBV2 with TRBJ1-2; TCRdb selects TRBD1, and the lack of DNA leaves this call unchecked. The CDR3 sequence is 15 residues long. From germline, CDR1 is SNHLY and CDR2 FYNNEI. The CDR3 here is CASSEGPTINYGYTF.

The J gene is TRBJ2-7, the V gene TRBV27; TCRdb proposes TRBD2, but this gene call is untestable without DNA. This CDR3 spans 14 amino acids. Germline CDR1 is MNHEY and CDR2 is SMNVEV (reference sequence). This chain's CDR3 is CASSLRTSGGEQYF.

The chain is built from TRBV7-3 and TRBJ2-1; without DNA, the TCRdb call of TRBD1 cannot be checked. CDR1 and CDR2 from the germline V gene are SGHTA and FQGTGA. This CDR3 contains 13 residues. CDR3 loop: CASSVGGGNEQFF.

This chain connects TRBV9 to TRBJ2-3; no DNA is available, so the TRBD1 call from TCRdb remains unchecked. The CDR3 runs 14 residues. The V gene's germline CDR1 is SGDLS and CDR2 YYNGEE. The CDR3 here is CASTPDSSTDTQYF.

The chain is built from TRBV4-3 and TRBJ2-5; TCRdb indicates TRBD1, and absent DNA this call remains unverified. Germline V gives CDR1 LGHNA, CDR2 YSLEER. This CDR3 contains 16 residues. The CDR3 protein is CASSQDRTGNQETQYF.

The rearrangement uses TRBV5-4 and TRBJ2-2; TCRdb's D gene call, TRBD2, goes unchecked for lack of DNA. CDR3 length: 15 residues. Germline V CDR1 and CDR2: SGHNT, YYREEE (reference sequence). This CDR3 is CASRFSGANTGELFF.

The rearrangement uses TRBV11-2 and TRBJ1-4; TCRdb outputs TRBD1, but without DNA this stays unchecked. CDR1 and CDR2 from the germline V gene are SGHAT and FQNNGV. This CDR3 comprises 20 residues. The CDR3 region is CASSSLQRGLLRATNEKLFF.

The gene calls are TRBV14 and TRBJ1-2; TCRdb returns TRBD1, unconfirmable since there is no DNA. Germline V CDR1 and CDR2: SGHDN, FVKESK. The CDR3 sequence is 14 residues long. CDR3 residues: CASSRDRVSYGYTF.

The chain couples TRBV7-2 to TRBJ1-1. The germline V gene encodes CDR1 SGHTA and CDR2 FQGNSA. The CDR3 consists of 15 residues. CDR3 residues: CASSFAPTGNTEAFF. The full variable domain, rest sourced from reference TRBV7-2 and TRBJ1-1, is GAGVSQSPSNKVTEKGKDVELRCDPISGHTALYWYRQSLGQGLEFLIYFQGNSAPDKSGLPSDRFSAERTGGSVSTLTIQRTQQEDSAVYLCASSFAPTGNTEAFFGQGTRLTVV.